The sequence of this TCR beta chain was determined in a study of blood T cell repertoires in COVID-19. How the authors handled the data: Amplification of reference gene primers provided the estimated nucleated cell counts. Profiled with immunoSEQ multiplex PCR; TCRdb holds only in-frame clones, not every one. V and J calls and clone size come straight from that table; D and trimming were deduced from the DNA. Of about 330,000 clones in the sample, roughly 90% were seen once. V was clipped by 4 bases and J by 4 bases; unmatched bases: 9. Germline V gives CDR1 SGHTA, CDR2 FQGNSA. This CDR3 has 15 amino acids.

V is TRBV7-2 and J is TRBJ1-2, with TRBD1 identical over 7 bases. The TCR comes from a man aged 25-45 years with COVID-19, enrolled during active disease. Sequencing was performed on peripheral blood. The DNA of the CDR3 is TGTGCCAGCAGCTCTCGACAGGGACGGGCCTATGGCTACACCTTC. Amino acid sequence: CASSSRQGRAYGYTF.